These 17 T cell receptor beta chains came from one sample sequenced in a study of identical twins. TCRdb passed the 5' RACE reads through MiXCR, listing each CDR3 protein once. The table lists hundreds of thousands of distinct CDR3 sequences, 5.5% to 7.5% of them singletons. Sequenced input: naive T cells sorted from blood. The receptors come from a man aged 18 to 30 in good health.

Worth noting for this clonotype: This may stem from a read error, because a much larger clone lies one nucleotide away. The rearrangement joins TRBV5-1 to TRBJ2-3; the match to TRBD2 covers 10 bases. CDR3 length: 15 amino acids. Germline values: CDR1 SGHRS, CDR2 YFSETQ. J gave up 5 bases and V 7 bases, and 10 bases lay outside the gene matches. The CDR3 loop reads CASHMLAGVGDTQYF. CDR3 sequence (DNA): TGCGCCAGCCATATGCTAGCGGGAGTTGGAGATACGCAGTATTTT. Using reference TRBV5-1 and TRBJ2-3 for the parts outside the CDR3, the full variable domain is KAGVTQTPRYLIKTRGQQVTLSCSPISGHRSVSWYQQTPGQGLQFLFEYFSETQRNKGNFPGRFSGRQFSNSRSEMNVSTLELGDSALYLCASHMLAGVGDTQYFGPGTRLTVL.

J is TRBJ2-3 and V is TRBV5-1; 8 bases match TRBD2. This CDR3 comprises 15 residues. Germline-derived CDR1 and CDR2 are SGHRS and YFSETQ. V lost 2 bases and J lost 1; bases outside the gene matches: 3. CDR3 loop: CASSLYSGGTDTQYF. The CDR3 DNA is TGCGCCAGCAGCTTATATAGCGGGGGCACAGATACGCAGTATTTT.

The rearrangement links TRBV12-3 or TRBV12-4 to TRBJ2-7; 11 bases are a match to TRBD2. J was trimmed by 3 bases and V by 6 bases; bases with no gene match: 7. The CDR3 runs to 15 residues. The CDR3 protein is CASRQLAGDFYEQYF. CDR3 DNA: TGTGCCAGCAGACAACTAGCGGGGGACTTCTACGAGCAGTACTTC.

This clonotype was seen repeatedly, ten times or more. This chain uses TRBV12-3 or TRBV12-4 with TRBJ2-1, with 7 bases matching TRBD1. This CDR3 is 16 amino acids long. Trimming took 1 base from V and 8 from J; bases not matched to a gene: 11. This CDR3 reads CASSLGSGGEGYEQFF. The DNA for the CDR3 is TGTGCCAGCAGTTTAGGTTCAGGGGGTGAGGGCTATGAGCAGTTCTTC.

The chain carries TRBV5-1 and TRBJ1-1; possibly TRBD1 for D (5 bases). The ends were cut back, 4 bases at V and 5 bases at J, with 15 bases in the middle. Germline V gives CDR1 SGHRS, CDR2 YFSETQ. The CDR3 contains 14 residues. In nucleotides, the CDR3 is TGCGCCAGCAGCCCTGGGGACCGGGAGACTGAAGCTTTCTTT. It yields the protein CASSPGDRETEAFF.

This clonotype occurred a few times. CDR3 loop: CASRQGQGATNEKLFF. The CDR3 DNA reads TGCGCCAGCAGACAGGGACAAGGGGCAACTAATGAAAAACTGTTTTTT. The chain has TRBV5-1 and TRBJ1-4; tentatively, D is TRBD1 (6 bases). V was trimmed by 5 bases and J by 0 bases, leaving 14 bases between them. The germline CDR1 and CDR2 sequences are SGHRS and YFSETQ. The CDR3 consists of 16 residues.

This clonotype was recorded at least ten times. The genes are TRBV12-3 or TRBV12-4 and TRBJ2-1; either TRBD1 or TRBD2 may supply D (6 bases each). The CDR3 consists of 13 residues. V was trimmed by 2 bases and J by 10 bases, leaving 12 bases between them. DNA for the CDR3: TGTGCCAGCAGTTTAAGGCCGGGGGCAGAGCAGTTCTTC. It specifies CASSLRPGAEQFF.

The table lists this clonotype with a few counts. The chain recombines TRBV14 with TRBJ1-2; unclear D gene. Germline V lookup: CDR1 SGHDN, CDR2 FVKESK. CDR3 length: 17 residues. Trimming shortened V by 0 bases and J by 5 bases, and 19 bases separated the two germline ends. The CDR3 loop is CASSQDLGLRRAYGYTF. In DNA, the CDR3 is TGTGCCAGCAGCCAAGATCTAGGACTCCGACGGGCGTATGGCTACACCTTC.

The V and J genes are TRBV18 and TRBJ1-1; TRBD1 matches at 7 bases. CDR3 size: 14 residues. Trimming removed 5 bases from V and 6 bases from J; junction bases left unmatched: 9. Germline CDR1 is KGHSH and CDR2 is LQKENI. CDR3 nucleotide sequence: TGTGCCAGCTCAGCTACAGGGGCGGGGGCTGAAGCTTTCTTT. As protein: CASSATGAGAEAFF.

This clonotype occurred a few times. The genes are TRBV5-1 and TRBJ2-2; D unresolved. Germline V gene sequence: CDR1 SGHRS, CDR2 YFSETQ. The CDR3 length is 16 residues. Trimming stripped 1 base from V and 0 bases from J, with 10 bases between. CDR3 in amino acids: CASSLMGGANTGELFF. As DNA, the CDR3 is TGCGCCAGCAGCTTGATGGGCGGAGCGAACACCGGGGAGCTGTTTTTT.

This chain uses TRBV9 with TRBJ1-2; tentative D call: TRBD1 (6 bases). The length of the CDR3 is 18 residues. V lost 0 bases and J 4 bases, leaving 22 bases between the germline ends. CDR1 and CDR2 (germline): SGDLS, YYNGEE. CDR3 nucleotides: TGTGCCAGCAGCGTAGGATCGACAGGTGGGGGACCCAGCTATGGCTACACCTTC. Protein sequence: CASSVGSTGGGPSYGYTF. Full variable domain (missing parts from reference TRBV9 and TRBJ1-2): DSGVTQTPKHLITATGQRVTLRCSPRSGDLSVYWYQQSLDQGLQFLIQYYNGEERAKGNILERFSAQQFPDLHSELNLSSLELGDSALYFCASSVGSTGGGPSYGYTFGSGTRLTVV.

Regarding this clonotype: A single base separates this from a much larger clone, so it may be a read error. The chain links TRBV7-2 to TRBJ1-4; D is unresolved. Germline V CDR1 and CDR2: SGHTA, FQGNSA. This CDR3 has 14 residues. V was trimmed by 5 bases and J by 10 bases, leaving 17 bases between them. CDR3 sequence reads: CASSLTGESGKLFF. CDR3 DNA: TGTGCCAGCAGCCTGACCGGAGAATCGGGAAAACTGTTTTTT. The full variable domain, with the rest looked up from reference TRBV7-2 and TRBJ1-4, is GAGVSQSPSNKVTEKGKDVELRCDPISGHTALYWYRQSLGQGLEFLIYFQGNSAPDKSGLPSDRFSAERTGGSVSTLTIQRTQQEDSAVYLCASSLTGESGKLFFGSGTQLSVL.

This clonotype was seen only a few times. The chain is built from TRBV7-9 and TRBJ2-4, with D possibly called TRBD1 or TRBD2 (5 bases each). The CDR3 runs to 13 residues. Per the germline V gene, CDR1 is SEHNR and CDR2 is FQNEAQ (reference sequence). Trimming shortened V by 1 base and J by 15 bases, and 16 bases separated the two germline ends. CDR3 DNA: TGTGCCAGCAGCTTAGTAGGGACCCAGGACCCGTACTTC. The encoded protein is CASSLVGTQDPYF.

The chain couples TRBV2 to TRBJ2-5, with D unresolved. The CDR3 is 12 amino acids. Trimming pared 3 bases from V and 5 bases from J, leaving 7 bases between. Germline V gene lookup returns CDR1 SNHLY and CDR2 FYNNEI. The CDR3, as DNA: TGTGCCAGCAGTGACCCGAGGGAGACCCAGTACTTC. Residues: CASSDPRETQYF.

This clonotype was seen ten or more times. The V call is TRBV6-1, the J call TRBJ2-2, with 10 bases aligning to TRBD2. The trim removed 8 bases at V and 4 bases at J, leaving 7 bases unmatched. Germline-derived CDR1 and CDR2 are MNHNS and SASEGT. The CDR3 contains 15 residues. The CDR3 DNA sequence: TGTGCCAGCCTAACAGCGGGAGGGCCCACCGGGGAGCTGTTTTTT. Amino acids: CASLTAGGPTGELFF.

Note on this clonotype: A much larger clonotype is one base distant, so this may be a read error. In this CDR3 the conserved last residue, phenylalanine or tryptophan, is missing, so a read error is likely. The chain combines TRBV29-1 with TRBJ2-7; weak D call: TRBD2 (6 bases). Germline V gene data show CDR1 as SQVTM and CDR2 as ANQGSEA. The CDR3 loop spans 11 amino acids. Between the trimmed V and J ends, which lost 6 bases and 1 base, there was a span of 7 bases. As DNA, the CDR3 is TGCAGCGTAGGAGGGTCCTACGAGCAGTACGGC. It encodes CSVGGSYEQYG.

This clonotype came up many times. The gene calls are TRBV5-1 and TRBJ2-1, with TRBD2 identical over 12 bases. The CDR3 runs to 16 residues. J lost 3 bases, V lost 4 bases, and 5 bases had no gene match. Germline-derived CDR1 and CDR2 are SGHRS and YFSETQ. This CDR3 is CASSARLAGVYNEQFF. The DNA for the CDR3 is TGCGCCAGCAGCGCCCGACTAGCGGGGGTCTACAATGAGCAGTTCTTC.